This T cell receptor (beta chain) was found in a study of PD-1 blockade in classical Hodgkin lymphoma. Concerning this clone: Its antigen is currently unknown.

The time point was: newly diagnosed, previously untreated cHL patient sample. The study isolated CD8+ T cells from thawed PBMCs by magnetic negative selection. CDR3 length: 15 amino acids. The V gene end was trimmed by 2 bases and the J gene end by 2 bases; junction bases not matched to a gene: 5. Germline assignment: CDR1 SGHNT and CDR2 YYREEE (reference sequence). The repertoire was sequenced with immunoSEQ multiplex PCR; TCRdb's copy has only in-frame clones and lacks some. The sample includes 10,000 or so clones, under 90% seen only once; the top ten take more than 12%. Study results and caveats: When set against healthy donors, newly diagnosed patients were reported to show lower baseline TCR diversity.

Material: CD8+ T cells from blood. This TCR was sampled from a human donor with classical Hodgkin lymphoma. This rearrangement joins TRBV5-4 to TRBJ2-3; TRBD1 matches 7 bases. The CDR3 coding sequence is TGTGCCAGCAGCTTCCGAGACAGGGTCACAGATACGCAGTATTTT. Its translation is CASSFRDRVTDTQYF.